These 15 T cell receptor beta chains originate from one sample sequenced in a study of blood T cells in healthy people across ages. PCR was performed a second time for about 7 to 11 cycles using a sample-barcoded 5' primer and a J-beta primer mix. TCRdb re-called the 5' RACE reads with MiXCR, one entry per CDR3 protein. The table shows 1.5 million or so distinct CDR3 sequences, with roughly 43% occurring only once. Sequencing used blood. All receptors come from a woman younger than 35 in good health.

The rearrangement links TRBV12-3 or TRBV12-4 to TRBJ2-6, with no clear D. Trimming stripped 8 bases from V and 0 bases from J, with 11 bases between. This CDR3 spans 15 amino acids. CDR3 sequence reads: CASGKVGSGANVLTF. The CDR3 nucleotides read TGTGCCAGCGGTAAAGTGGGCTCTGGGGCCAACGTCCTGACTTTC.

This clonotype was seen a few times. The chain combines TRBV20-1 with TRBJ1-5; D is perhaps TRBD1 (5 bases). CDR1 DFQATT and CDR2 SNEGSKA come from the germline V gene (reference sequence). V lost 2 bases, J lost 3 bases, and 14 bases lay in between. The length of the CDR3 is 15 residues. The CDR3 DNA sequence: TGCAGTGCTAGATGGGGCAGAGGGCCCAATCAGCCCCAGCATTTT. This gives the protein CSARWGRGPNQPQHF.

This clonotype was observed a few times. This rearrangement joins TRBV27 to TRBJ2-5; 9 nucleotides line up with TRBD2. V was clipped by 6 bases and J by 8 bases; unmatched bases: 7. In germline, CDR1 is MNHEY, CDR2 SMNVEV (reference sequence). This CDR3 has 13 amino acids. The CDR3 here is CASRLAGSETQYF. In nucleotides, the CDR3 is TGTGCCAGCAGGCTAGCGGGGTCAGAAACCCAGTACTTC.

This clonotype occurred a few times. CDR3 protein: CSADSIMGTIHNEQFF. CDR3 nucleotides: TGCAGTGCAGATTCGATTATGGGGACTATCCACAATGAGCAGTTCTTC. This chain links TRBV20-1 with TRBJ2-1; 7 bases match TRBD2. The CDR3 is made up of 16 amino acids. CDR1 and CDR2 (germline): DFQATT, SNEGSKA (reference sequence). J lost 5 bases, V lost 6 bases, and 16 bases had no gene match.

This chain links TRBV27 with TRBJ1-1; perhaps TRBD1 as D (6 bases). V gave up 6 bases and J gave up 5 bases, with 19 bases separating them. Germline CDR1 and CDR2: MNHEY and SMNVEV (reference sequence). The CDR3 is made up of 15 amino acids. The CDR3 reads CASRISVGAWTEAFF. In DNA, the CDR3 is TGTGCCAGCAGGATATCGGTGGGGGCATGGACTGAAGCTTTCTTT.

The CDR3 DNA sequence: TGTGCCAGCAGCCTCCCCAGACAGGGAGCTTTCTTT. Amino acid sequence: CASSLPRQGAFF. The rearrangement uses TRBV7-2 and TRBJ1-1; 7 bases align to TRBD1. The CDR3 sequence is 12 residues long. From germline, CDR1 is SGHTA and CDR2 FQGNSA. V was pared by 5 bases and J by 10 bases, with 7 bases of the junction left unmatched.

As to this clonotype: The junction does not match germline at one end; this may be a read error. This chain uses TRBV18 with TRBJ1-1; TRBD1 aligns across 9 bases. The CDR3 totals 14 residues. Germline CDR1 is KGHSH and CDR2 is LQKENI. Here the CDR3 DNA reads TGTGCCAGTTCCACACAGGGGGCTAACACTAAAGCTTTCTTT. It encodes CASSTQGANTKAFF.

The chain combines TRBV28 with TRBJ1-1; D gene uncertain. Germline-derived CDR1 and CDR2 are MDHEN and SYDVKM. This CDR3 comprises 12 residues. The V and J ends lost 6 bases and 10 bases respectively, with 15 bases between them. The CDR3 here is CASSPAQLSAFF. CDR3 nucleotides: TGTGCCAGCAGCCCCGCACAGTTATCAGCTTTCTTT.

This chain uses TRBV27 with TRBJ1-6; D ambiguous. This CDR3 contains 12 residues. With 8 bases removed from V and 1 base from J, the gap between germline ends came to 3 bases. Germline V gene sequence: CDR1 MNHEY, CDR2 SMNVEV (reference sequence). The CDR3 reads CASCSYNSPLHF. The CDR3 DNA reads as TGTGCCAGCTGTTCCTATAATTCACCCCTCCACTTT.

The chain links TRBV6-2 or TRBV6-3 to TRBJ1-1, with TRBD1 as a possible D gene (5 bases). The CDR3 length is 16 residues. Germline V lookup: CDR1 MNHEY, CDR2 SVGEGT. The ends were cut back, 11 bases at V and 4 bases at J, with 26 bases in the middle. Here the CDR3 reads CASYPGLARGGTEAFF. CDR3 bases: TGTGCCTCGTATCCGGGACTCGCGCGAGGTGGCACTGAAGCTTTCTTT.

This clonotype has only a few counts. The rearrangement uses TRBV12-3 or TRBV12-4 and TRBJ2-3; the D gene could be TRBD1 or TRBD2 (7 bases each). The V end was cut by 0 bases, the J end by 3 bases, with 13 bases between. The CDR3 is 16 amino acids. CDR3 loop: CASSLALRGGTDTQYF. CDR3 in DNA: TGTGCCAGCAGTTTAGCGCTCAGGGGGGGAACAGATACGCAGTATTTT.

The J gene is TRBJ2-3, the V gene TRBV20-1, with no clear D. The CDR3 loop spans 13 amino acids. Germline V lookup: CDR1 DFQATT, CDR2 SNEGSKA (reference sequence). V was clipped by 6 bases and J by 0 bases, with 10 bases between them. The chain's CDR3 is CSAPTESTDTQYF. The CDR3 DNA reads as TGCAGTGCACCAACAGAAAGCACAGATACGCAGTATTTT.

This chain connects TRBV7-9 to TRBJ2-1; possibly TRBD1 or TRBD2 for D (5 bases each). This CDR3 region has 15 residues. With 2 bases removed from V and 3 bases from J, the gap between germline ends came to 11 bases. Germline CDR1 and CDR2: SEHNR and FQNEAQ (reference sequence). The CDR3 reads CASSLWGSGYNEQFF. The CDR3 bases are TGTGCCAGCAGCTTATGGGGGAGTGGCTACAATGAGCAGTTCTTC.

V is TRBV7-2 and J is TRBJ2-7, with 10 bases lining up with TRBD2. This CDR3 contains 15 residues. The germline V gene has CDR1 SGHTA and CDR2 FQGNSA. V was pared by 3 bases and J by 4 bases, with 6 bases of the junction left unmatched. The CDR3 nucleotides are TGTGCCAGCAGCTTGAGCCTAGCGGGGGAGTACGAGCAGTACTTC. Encoded protein: CASSLSLAGEYEQYF.

This clonotype was seen only a few times. The genes are TRBV5-6 and TRBJ2-7; D is tentatively TRBD1 or TRBD2 (5 bases each). V gave up 4 bases and J gave up 6 bases, with 11 bases separating them. The CDR3 totals 12 residues. Looked up from germline, CDR1 is SGHDT and CDR2 is YYEEEE. The CDR3 spells CASSIWGFEQYF. For the CDR3, the DNA is TGTGCCAGCAGCATCTGGGGGTTCGAGCAGTACTTC.